This T cell receptor (beta chain) was captured in a study of cytomegalovirus exposure and HLA in healthy donors. Study-level points and caveats: According to a later analysis, most TCR beta chains associated with CMV appeared HLA-restricted. Clonal expansion, a later analysis showed, was greater in HLA-associated TCR beta chains than in equally common others.

With 60 Vbeta and 13 Jbeta primers, the PCR was carried out. Method: immunoSEQ multiplex PCR; TCRdb's copy keeps in-frame clones and lacks some. The data hold nearly 80,000 clones, with over 70% observed a single time. V gave up 4 bases and J gave up 3 bases; unmatched junction bases: 0. This CDR3 has 12 residues. Germline V gives CDR1 SGHNT, CDR2 YYREEE (reference sequence). Comment on this clone: Its antigen is still unknown.

The chain joins TRBV5-4 to TRBJ2-7; the match to TRBD2 covers 8 bases. This sequence originates from a woman between 40 and 50 years old in good health and CMV-seropositive. Material: PBMCs. The CDR3 sequence: CASSAGGYEQYF. The CDR3 DNA is TGTGCCAGCAGCGCGGGGGGCTACGAGCAGTACTTC.